This T cell receptor (beta chain) appears in the sequencing data of a study of T cells of healthy individuals. TCRdb independently ran MiXCR on the 5' RACE reads; one entry per CDR3 protein. Of approximately 100,000 distinct CDR3 sequences in the sample, approximately 15% were seen once. The CDR3 has 16 amino acids. The V end lost 2 bases, the J end lost 1 base, and 12 bases lay between the germline ends. Germline CDR1 SGHAT, CDR2 FQNNGV. This sequence joins TRBV11-2 and TRBJ2-1, with D tentatively TRBD2 (6 bases). This receptor was taken from a human donor in good health. CDR3 amino acids: CASSLPAGLSYNEQFF. CDR3 bases: TGTGCCAGCAGCTTACCCGCGGGGCTTTCCTACAATGAGCAGTTCTTC.